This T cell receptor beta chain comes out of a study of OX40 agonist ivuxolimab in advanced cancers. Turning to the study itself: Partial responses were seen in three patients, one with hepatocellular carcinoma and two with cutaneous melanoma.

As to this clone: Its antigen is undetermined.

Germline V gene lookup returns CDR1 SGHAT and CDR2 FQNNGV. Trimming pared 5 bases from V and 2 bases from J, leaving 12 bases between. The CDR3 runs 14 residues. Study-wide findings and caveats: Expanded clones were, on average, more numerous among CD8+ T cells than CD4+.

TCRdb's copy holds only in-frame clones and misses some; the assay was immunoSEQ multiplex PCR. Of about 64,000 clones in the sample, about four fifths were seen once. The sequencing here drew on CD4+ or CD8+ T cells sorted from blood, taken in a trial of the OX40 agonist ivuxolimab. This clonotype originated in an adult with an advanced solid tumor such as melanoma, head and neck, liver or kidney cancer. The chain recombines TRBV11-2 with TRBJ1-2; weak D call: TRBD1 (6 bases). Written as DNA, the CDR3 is TGTGCCAGCAGCGTCGGACAGCAAAACTATGGCTACACCTTC. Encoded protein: CASSVGQQNYGYTF.